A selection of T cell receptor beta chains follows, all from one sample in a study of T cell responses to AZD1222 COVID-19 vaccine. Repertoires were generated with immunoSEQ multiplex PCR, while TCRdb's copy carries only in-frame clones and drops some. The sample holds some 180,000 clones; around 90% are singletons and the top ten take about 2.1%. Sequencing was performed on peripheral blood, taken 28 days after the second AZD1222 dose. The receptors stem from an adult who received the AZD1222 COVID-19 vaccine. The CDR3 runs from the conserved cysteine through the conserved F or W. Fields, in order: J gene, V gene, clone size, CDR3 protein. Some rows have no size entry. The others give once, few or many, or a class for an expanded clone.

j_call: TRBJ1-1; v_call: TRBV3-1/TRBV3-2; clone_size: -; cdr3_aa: CASSPSGGQGTEAFF
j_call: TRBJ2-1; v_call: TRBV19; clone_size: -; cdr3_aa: CASSTGGYNEQFF
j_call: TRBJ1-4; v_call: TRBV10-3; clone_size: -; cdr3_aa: CAISGTGGEKLFF
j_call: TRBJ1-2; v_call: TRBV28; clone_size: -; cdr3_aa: CASSSGGNYGYTF
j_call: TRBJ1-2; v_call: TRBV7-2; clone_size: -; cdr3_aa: CASSPEGLYYGYTF
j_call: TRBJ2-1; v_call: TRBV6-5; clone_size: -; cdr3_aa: CASSLRTSAYNEQFF
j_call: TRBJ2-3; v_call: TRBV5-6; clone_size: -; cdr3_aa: CASSFQGSTDTQYF
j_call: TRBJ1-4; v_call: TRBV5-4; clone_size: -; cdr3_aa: CASGTTGEEKLFF
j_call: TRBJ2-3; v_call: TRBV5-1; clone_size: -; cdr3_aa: CASSLSLSAGGPRDTQYF
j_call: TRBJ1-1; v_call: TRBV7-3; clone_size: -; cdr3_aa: CASSLTARTEAFF
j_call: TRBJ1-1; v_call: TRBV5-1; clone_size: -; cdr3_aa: CASSLLAGRNTEAFF
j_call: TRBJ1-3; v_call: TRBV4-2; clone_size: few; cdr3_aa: CASSQEGRVTGNTIYF
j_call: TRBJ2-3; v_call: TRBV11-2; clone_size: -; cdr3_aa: CASEDWDDALDTQYF
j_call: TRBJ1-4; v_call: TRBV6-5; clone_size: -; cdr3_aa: CASSYSQANEKLFF
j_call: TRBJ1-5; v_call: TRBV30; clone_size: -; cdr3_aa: CAWNQGAVNQPQHF
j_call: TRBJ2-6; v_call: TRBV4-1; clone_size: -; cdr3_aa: CASSPTGSPSGANVLTF
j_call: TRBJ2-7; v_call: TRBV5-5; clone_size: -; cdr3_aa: CASSLRLDSYEQYF
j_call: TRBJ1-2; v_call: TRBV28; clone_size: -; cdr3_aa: CASSLGQRSYGYTF
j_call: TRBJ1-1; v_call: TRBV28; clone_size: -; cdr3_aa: CASSLVRTEAFF
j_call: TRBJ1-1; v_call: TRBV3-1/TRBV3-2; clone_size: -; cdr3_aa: CASSPLDGSNTEAFF
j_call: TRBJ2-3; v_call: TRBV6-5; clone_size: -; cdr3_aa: CASRLAGANTDTQYF
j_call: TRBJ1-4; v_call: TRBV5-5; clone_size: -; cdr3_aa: CASSPNPGINEKLFF
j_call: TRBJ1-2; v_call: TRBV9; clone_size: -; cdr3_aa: CASSVVWDGRYGYTF
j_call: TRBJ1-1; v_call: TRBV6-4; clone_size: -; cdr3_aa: CASSEEAFF
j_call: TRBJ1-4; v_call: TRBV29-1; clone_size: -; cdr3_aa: CSVEEAVTGGNEKLFF
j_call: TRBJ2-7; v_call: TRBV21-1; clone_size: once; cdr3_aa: CASTRGEQLSYEQYF
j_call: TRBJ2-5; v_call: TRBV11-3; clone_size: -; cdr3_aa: CASSLGQGGIGQETQYF
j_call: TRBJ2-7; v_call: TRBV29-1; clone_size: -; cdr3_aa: CSVGPGGDYEQYF
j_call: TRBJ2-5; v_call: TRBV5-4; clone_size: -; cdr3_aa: CASSFRHGETQYF
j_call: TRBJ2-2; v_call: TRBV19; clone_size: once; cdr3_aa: CASTLTSGRFNTGELFF
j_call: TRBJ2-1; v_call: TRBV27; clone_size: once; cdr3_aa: CASSFSNRDQFF
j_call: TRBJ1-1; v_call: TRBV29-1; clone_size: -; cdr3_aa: CSVATGVWTEAFF
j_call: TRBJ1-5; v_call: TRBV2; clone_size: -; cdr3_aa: CASSEWQGVNQPQHF
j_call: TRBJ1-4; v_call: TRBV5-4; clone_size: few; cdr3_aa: CASSLSLRNEKLFF
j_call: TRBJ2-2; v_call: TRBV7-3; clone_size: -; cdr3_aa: CASSPAVGTGELFF
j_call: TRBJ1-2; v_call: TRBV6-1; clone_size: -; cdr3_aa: CASSEQGLYGYTF
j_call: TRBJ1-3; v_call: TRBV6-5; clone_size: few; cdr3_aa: CASSLGQVHGNTIYF
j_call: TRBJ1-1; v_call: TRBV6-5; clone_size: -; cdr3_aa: CASSYSGTGTTEAFF
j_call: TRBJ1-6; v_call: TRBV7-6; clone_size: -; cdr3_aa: CASSLSRGRTYNSPLHF